This T cell receptor (beta chain) was retrieved from a study of blood T cell repertoires in COVID-19. Profiled with immunoSEQ multiplex PCR; TCRdb holds only in-frame clones, not every one. The sample gives some 220,000 clones, 86% of which show up once; 3% to 4.5% is in the top ten. Participants' reported clinical history set cohort assignment. The TCR sequence derives from a woman in her thirties or forties with acute COVID-19. The source material was PBMCs or T cells enriched from blood (not recorded which).

The CDR3 DNA sequence: TGTGCCAGCAGTGAAACGGGGACTAACAGTTACACAGATACGCAGTATTTT. Translating it yields CASSETGTNSYTDTQYF. The J gene is TRBJ2-3, the V gene TRBV2, with 7 bases lining up with TRBD2. This CDR3 spans 17 amino acids. The V gene's germline CDR1 is SNHLY and CDR2 FYNNEI. The J segment lost 2 bases and the V segment lost 2 bases, leaving 10 bases of the junction unmatched.